The clone carrying this T cell receptor (beta chain) was recorded a few times. Its cognate antigen is unknown. The sample comes from a study of regulatory T cells in long-lasting Graves disease. Turning to the study itself: Persistent cases were those of Graves' disease that involved over 5 years of antithyroid drugs with positive TSH receptor antibodies. General study points: New patients shared 966 public clonotypes, fewer than the 2,741 shared by persistent patients. Less diverse TCR repertoires were seen in persistent Graves' patients than in newly diagnosed ones.

Sample time point: persistent/refractory GD, antithyroid drugs over 5 years with positive TRAb. Making the TCR library involved RNA that had been extracted from PBMCs. A blood draw put approximately 9 milliliters of peripheral blood into EDTA tubes. The CDR3 has 15 residues. Germline V CDR1 and CDR2: LGHDT, YNNKEL (reference sequence). V was cut by 3 bases and J by 5 bases, with 11 bases left in between. Construction of TCR beta libraries relied on iRepertoire HTBI primers and on Arm-PCR targeting CDR3 regions. TCRdb called the multiplex PCR reads again in MiXCR, with one record for every CDR3 protein. Of about 470,000 distinct CDR3 sequences listed, 20% to 25% are singletons.

This specimen consisted of peripheral blood mononuclear cells (PBMCs), obtained when the disease was refractory, from a patient treated with antithyroid drugs. This clonotype was obtained from a female donor with Graves disease. This chain uses TRBV3-1 with TRBJ1-6; tentatively, D is TRBD1 (6 bases). The CDR3 DNA is TGTGCCAGCAGCCACAACAGGGCCGATAATTCACCCCTCCACTTT. Translation gives CASSHNRADNSPLHF.